These 19 T cell receptor beta chains were sequenced from one sample in a study of CD8 T cells in ankylosing spondylitis. TCRdb called the 5' RACE reads again in MiXCR, with one record for every CDR3 protein. The repertoire holds about 150,000 distinct CDR3 sequences, about an eighth seen once, with about 4% in the top ten. Sequenced material: blood, either unsorted or a sorted T cell fraction (not recorded which). These receptors all stem from a female donor with ankylosing spondylitis or in good health (not recorded which).

This clonotype has just a few counts. The chain uses TRBV9 and TRBJ2-2; unclear D gene. CDR3 size: 17 residues. Trimming stripped 2 bases from V and 6 bases from J, with 20 bases between. Looked up from germline, CDR1 is SGDLS and CDR2 is YYNGEE. CDR3 sequence (DNA): TGTGCCAGCAGCGTCAAAATAACCCCCGGAGCCGCCGGGGAGCTGTTTTTT. Translated, it gives CASSVKITPGAAGELFF.

The genes are TRBV2 and TRBJ2-3; D could derive from TRBD1 or TRBD2 (6 bases each). The length of the CDR3 is 15 residues. Germline V gene data show CDR1 as SNHLY and CDR2 as FYNNEI. Between the trimmed V and J ends, which lost 4 bases and 2 bases, there was a span of 13 bases. In DNA, the CDR3 is TGTGCCAGCAGTGCCGACGGGGGCCCCACAGATACGCAGTATTTT. Translating gives CASSADGGPTDTQYF.

This clonotype was detected ten times or more. The chain employs TRBV28 and TRBJ2-6; possibly TRBD1 for D (6 bases). The V end lost 7 bases, the J end lost 0 bases, and 10 bases lay between the germline ends. Germline V gene data show CDR1 as MDHEN and CDR2 as SYDVKM. The CDR3 runs 15 residues. The DNA of the CDR3 is TGTGCCAGCAAGACAGGTTCCTCTGGGGCCAACGTCCTGACTTTC. Its protein product is CASKTGSSGANVLTF.

Note on this clonotype: This may be a read error: a much more frequent sequence differs by one nucleotide. The chain joins TRBV10-1 to TRBJ2-7, with D perhaps TRBD1 or TRBD2 (6 bases each). Deletions cut 8 bases from V and 8 bases from J, with 16 bases between. Germline assignment: CDR1 WNHNN and CDR2 SYGVQD (reference sequence). The CDR3 runs 12 residues. The CDR3 reads CASGNGGHQQYF. CDR3 nucleotide sequence: TGCGCCAGCGGGAACGGGGGCCACCAGCAGTACTTC.

The table lists this clonotype with many counts. This chain uses TRBV28 with TRBJ1-2; D is uncertain. This CDR3 region has 13 residues. CDR1 MDHEN and CDR2 SYDVKM come from the germline V gene. Trimming stripped 2 bases from V and 7 bases from J, with 11 bases between. CDR3 region: CASSLRVRGGYTF. The CDR3 coding sequence is TGTGCCAGCAGTTTAAGGGTTCGTGGTGGCTACACCTTC.

The rearrangement links TRBV18 to TRBJ2-5; D might be TRBD2 (6 bases). V lost 0 bases and J lost 5, with 10 bases in between. Germline V gives CDR1 KGHSH, CDR2 LQKENI. The CDR3 is made up of 14 amino acids. CDR3 DNA: TGTGCCAGCTCACCACCTTACAGCGGGGAGACCCAGTACTTC. As protein: CASSPPYSGETQYF.

This clonotype was observed at least ten times. This sequence joins TRBV5-1 and TRBJ2-7; possibly TRBD1 for D (7 bases). The V end was cut by 2 bases, the J end by 4 bases, with 19 bases between. This CDR3 region has 16 residues. Germline V gene lookup returns CDR1 SGHRS and CDR2 YFSETQ. CDR3 nucleotides: TGCGCCAGCAGCTTCGGACTAAGACAGGGACAGTACGAGCAGTACTTC. Translated, it gives CASSFGLRQGQYEQYF.

This chain links TRBV6-5 with TRBJ1-1; 8 nucleotides align to TRBD1. The germline V gene has CDR1 MNHEY and CDR2 SVGAGI. CDR3 length: 14 amino acids. The V segment lost 1 base and the J segment 7 bases; nucleotides outside the gene matches: 5. In nucleotides, the CDR3 is TGTGCCAGCAGTTACTATGAAACAGGGGGTGAAGCTTTCTTT. Translated: CASSYYETGGEAFF.

The sample holds many counts of this clonotype. The rearrangement links TRBV28 to TRBJ1-1, with a weak D call TRBD1 (5 bases). Germline V gene lookup returns CDR1 MDHEN and CDR2 SYDVKM. CDR3 length equals 14 residues. V lost 6 bases, J lost 3 bases, and 14 bases lay in between. The CDR3 coding sequence is TGTGCCAGCAGCCCAGGGTATTTGGACACTGAAGCTTTCTTT. Translation: CASSPGYLDTEAFF.

In its sample, this clonotype was seen many times. The gene calls are TRBV5-1 and TRBJ2-1, with D perhaps TRBD1 (5 bases). V was clipped by 4 bases and J by 4 bases, with 15 bases between them. The CDR3 runs to 15 residues. Looked up from germline, CDR1 is SGHRS and CDR2 is YFSETQ. CDR3 in amino acids: CASSDQGPKYNEQFF. The CDR3 nucleotides read TGCGCCAGCAGCGACCAGGGTCCCAAATACAATGAGCAGTTCTTC.

This clonotype was seen many times. One end of the junction is discordant with germline, which a read error may explain. This sequence joins TRBV5-1 and TRBJ2-1, with 7 positions matching TRBD1. The CDR3 totals 14 residues. The V gene's germline CDR1 is SGHRS and CDR2 YFSETQ. The DNA for the CDR3 is TGCGCCAGCAGCTCTCAGACAGGGTACAGTGAGCAGTTCTTC. Protein sequence: CASSSQTGYSEQFF.

This clonotype was counted only a few times. The V call is TRBV7-3, the J call TRBJ2-3; TRBD2 agrees at 7 bases. Germline V lookup: CDR1 SGHTA, CDR2 FQGTGA. V trimming: 3 bases; J trimming: 2 bases; junction bases outside the gene matches: 2. The CDR3 is 14 amino acids. The CDR3 nucleotides read TGTGCCAGCAGCTTTGGGGGGGTCACAGATACGCAGTATTTT. Translated, it gives CASSFGGVTDTQYF.

The chain joins TRBV27 to TRBJ2-7; D is perhaps TRBD1 (6 bases). The CDR3 has 14 amino acids. Between the trimmed V and J ends, which lost 3 bases and 3 bases, there was a span of 12 bases. Per germline, CDR1 MNHEY and CDR2 SMNVEV (reference sequence). The CDR3 coding sequence is TGTGCCAGCAGTTTGTACAGGGTCGGCTACGAGCAGTACTTC. Amino acid sequence: CASSLYRVGYEQYF.

This clonotype was seen many times. The chain joins TRBV5-5 to TRBJ2-3; TRBD1 agrees at 7 bases. J gave up 0 bases and V 4 bases, and 2 bases lay outside the gene matches. From germline, CDR1 is SGHKS and CDR2 YYEKEE (reference sequence). The CDR3 extends over 14 amino acids. The CDR3 DNA is TGTGCCAGCAGCCGGACAGGTAGCACAGATACGCAGTATTTT. Its translation is CASSRTGSTDTQYF.

This clonotype was detected once. The chain employs TRBV30 and TRBJ2-3; D is perhaps TRBD1 or TRBD2 (5 bases each). The ends were cut back, 0 bases at V and 4 bases at J, with 11 bases in the middle. Germline loops: CDR1 GTSNPN, CDR2 SVGIG (reference sequence). The CDR3 extends over 14 amino acids. Written as DNA, the CDR3 is TGTGCCTGGAGTGTAGGGACCTTGCCAGATACGCAGTATTTT. Translated: CAWSVGTLPDTQYF. Full variable domain (rest looked up from reference TRBV30 and TRBJ2-3): SQTIHQWPATLVQPVGSPLSLECTVEGTSNPNLYWYRQAAGRGLQLLFYSVGIGQISSEVPQNLSASRPQDRQFILSSKKLLLSDSGFYLCAWSVGTLPDTQYFGPGTRLTVL.

This clonotype was seen many times. This chain joins TRBV5-1 and TRBJ2-2, with D tentatively TRBD2 (5 bases). Trimming removed 0 bases from V and 2 bases from J, with 11 bases in between. The CDR3 extends over 16 amino acids. CDR1 is SGHRS, CDR2 YFSETQ, per germline. CDR3 protein: CASSLALGLNTGELFF. The DNA for the CDR3 is TGCGCCAGCAGCTTGGCCTTAGGACTCAACACCGGGGAGCTGTTTTTT.

This clonotype has only one observation. This rearrangement joins TRBV5-1 to TRBJ1-5, with a tentative D call TRBD1 (5 bases). With 4 bases removed from V and 10 bases from J, the gap between germline ends came to 24 bases. The V gene's germline CDR1 is SGHRS and CDR2 YFSETQ. The CDR3 is 16 amino acids. The CDR3 nucleotides read TGCGCCAGCAGCCCCGGACATGGGGACCTCATTCACCCCCAGCATTTT. This codes for CASSPGHGDLIHPQHF. The whole variable domain, remainder taken from reference TRBV5-1 and TRBJ1-5, is KAGVTQTPRYLIKTRGQQVTLSCSPISGHRSVSWYQQTPGQGLQFLFEYFSETQRNKGNFPGRFSGRQFSNSRSEMNVSTLELGDSALYLCASSPGHGDLIHPQHFGDGTRLSIL.

This clonotype was counted at least ten times. The chain links TRBV20-1 to TRBJ2-1; the match to TRBD1 covers 10 bases. CDR3 size: 13 residues. The V segment lost 4 bases and the J segment 7 bases; nucleotides outside the gene matches: 4. Germline V gene data show CDR1 as DFQATT and CDR2 as SNEGSKA (reference sequence). This chain's CDR3 is CSAIGQGVNEQFF. DNA of the CDR3: TGCAGTGCTATCGGACAGGGGGTTAATGAGCAGTTCTTC.

This clonotype was seen at least ten times. The V and J genes are TRBV5-1 and TRBJ2-2; 7 positions agree with TRBD2. CDR1 is SGHRS and CDR2 is YFSETQ in the germline V gene. This CDR3 region has 17 residues. V lost 1 base, J lost 0 bases, and 6 bases stayed unmatched. The CDR3 here is CASSLTTSATNTGELFF. The CDR3 DNA is TGCGCCAGCAGCTTGACTACTAGCGCCACGAACACCGGGGAGCTGTTTTTT.